A single sample gave rise to the 5 T cell receptor beta chains below, sequenced in a study of sequential checkpoint blockade in melanoma (dated by TCRdb to the late 2010s). Per the publication, the treatment or condition label means: randomized to nivolumab then ipilimumab (arm A) or the reverse (arm B). Library construction relied on the immunoSEQ multiplex PCR assay. The source is immuneACCESS, and TCRdb retained only in-frame sequences with V and J called. Part of the clones is not carried over; for the studies checked, unresolved V genes explain less than half of this, and the remainder is unexplained. This sample is represented by about 13,000 clones; 25% to 35% of them were singletons. The ten most abundant clones make up roughly 15% of the sample. Here the sequenced sample was tumor tissue (inferred from file names), taken from a patient given nivolumab and ipilimumab in sequence. These receptors originate from a human donor with melanoma.

The V call is TRBV29-1, the J call TRBJ2-1, with 14 bases identical to TRBD2. V lost 2 bases, J lost 9 bases, and 15 bases stayed unmatched. The CDR3 loop spans 18 amino acids. The germline gives CDR1 SQVTM, CDR2 ANQGSEA. DNA for the CDR3: TGCAGCGTTGAATCCCCAAGGGGGAGACTAGCGGGAGGGGGTGAGCAGTTCTTC. Protein: CSVESPRGRLAGGGEQFF.

The chain uses TRBV7-1 and TRBJ2-1, with D perhaps matching TRBD2 (5 bases). TRBV7-1 qualifies as an ORF whose function is uncertain. The CDR3 totals 13 residues. V lost 4 bases to trimming and J lost 4 bases, with 8 bases between them. The CDR3 nucleotides are TGTGCCAGCAGCTTCGGACTTTACAATGAGCAGTTCTTC. Its translation is CASSFGLYNEQFF.

This clone occurred a few times. J is TRBJ1-1 and V is TRBV11-3; tentatively, D is TRBD1 (6 bases). CDR3 length equals 14 residues. The V gene lost 2 bases and the J gene lost 1 base, with 8 bases spanning the gap. The germline V gene encodes CDR1 SGHNT and CDR2 YENEEA. DNA of the CDR3: TGTGCCAGCAGCTTAACAGGGCAGAACACTGAAGCTTTCTTT. It is translated as CASSLTGQNTEAFF.

This chain uses TRBV6-8 with TRBJ2-4; TRBD2 agrees at 7 bases. The J segment lost 0 bases and the V segment lost 2 bases, leaving 13 bases of the junction unmatched. This CDR3 region has 19 residues. The germline CDR1 and CDR2 sequences are MNHGY and SAAAGT. CDR3 residues: CASSYRSSGAVLAKNIQYF. Here the CDR3 DNA reads TGTGCCAGCAGTTACAGGTCTAGCGGAGCCGTTCTAGCCAAAAACATTCAGTACTTC.

Sample share makes this clone medium-sized. This chain links TRBV11-3 with TRBJ2-7; 8 bases map to TRBD2. This CDR3 spans 15 amino acids. J gave up 2 bases and V 1 base, and 4 bases lay outside the gene matches. The germline CDR1 and CDR2 sequences are SGHNT and YENEEA. The CDR3 region has the DNA TGTGCCAGCAGCTTAGGACCGGGACTAGCCTACGAGCAGTACTTC. It specifies CASSLGPGLAYEQYF.